The 21 T cell receptor beta chains given below trace back to one sample, sequenced in a study of blood T cell repertoires in COVID-19. Sequenced by immunoSEQ multiplex PCR; TCRdb stores in-frame clones only, minus some. This sample carries a few hundred thousand clones, about 88% of them seen once, and the ten largest clones take approximately 1%. The sample taken for sequencing was PBMCs or T cells enriched from blood (not recorded which). These receptor sequences come from a young woman who had recovered from COVID-19.

In this sample, this clone turned up once. V gene TRBV4-3 combines with J gene TRBJ2-7, with D perhaps matching TRBD2 (5 bases). Germline CDR1 reads LGHNA; CDR2 reads YSLEER. The CDR3 has 16 amino acids. The V end was cut by 1 base, the J end by 2 bases, with 15 bases between. The CDR3 reads CASSQGGGGRAYEQYF. The CDR3 DNA follows: TGCGCCAGCAGCCAAGGAGGCGGAGGTAGAGCCTACGAGCAGTACTTC.

This clone was recorded at least ten times. The chain carries TRBV9 and TRBJ2-3; 8 bases agree with TRBD2. The junction had 8 bases not matched to a gene; V was cut back by 0 bases and J by 5 bases. Per the germline V gene, CDR1 is SGDLS and CDR2 is YYNGEE. The CDR3 spans 16 residues. CDR3 loop: CASSVGVSGEIDTQYF. CDR3 in DNA: TGTGCCAGCAGCGTAGGGGTTAGCGGGGAAATAGATACGCAGTATTTT. Full variable domain (remainder filled in from reference TRBV9 and TRBJ2-3): DSGVTQTPKHLITATGQRVTLRCSPRSGDLSVYWYQQSLDQGLQFLIQYYNGEERAKGNILERFSAQQFPDLHSELNLSSLELGDSALYFCASSVGVSGEIDTQYFGPGTRLTVL.

A note on this clone: Other DNA variants within this sample encode the same CDR3. CDR3 DNA sequence: TGCGCCAGCAGTCTCGCGGGACAGGGTAATGAAAAACTGTTTTTT. Translation gives CASSLAGQGNEKLFF. The chain uses TRBV5-1 and TRBJ1-4; TRBD1 aligns across 9 bases. Germline loops: CDR1 SGHRS, CDR2 YFSETQ. The CDR3 contains 15 residues. V lost 5 bases, J lost 4 bases, and 6 bases stayed unmatched.

The chain carries TRBV5-1 and TRBJ1-3, with D possibly TRBD1 on 6 matching bases. This CDR3 comprises 14 residues. Trimming removed 0 bases at V and 8 bases at J, with 12 bases between. The germline CDR1 and CDR2 sequences are SGHRS and YFSETQ. This CDR3 reads CASSLEQGRDTIYF. The CDR3 DNA is TGCGCCAGCAGCTTGGAACAGGGTCGAGACACCATATATTTT.

This chain joins TRBV7-9 and TRBJ2-7; tentative D call: TRBD1 (5 bases). CDR1 is SEHNR, CDR2 FQNEAQ, per germline (reference sequence). Trimming shortened V by 5 bases and J by 6 bases, and 17 bases separated the two germline ends. The CDR3 runs 14 residues. The CDR3 DNA reads TGTGCCAGCAGCGACGGACAAACCCGTCGCGAGCAGTACTTC. Its translation is CASSDGQTRREQYF.

This sequence joins TRBV28 and TRBJ2-7; TRBD1 might be the D (6 bases). The CDR3 runs to 15 residues. Germline assignment: CDR1 MDHEN and CDR2 SYDVKM. Trimming pared 6 bases from V and 2 bases from J, leaving 17 bases between. CDR3 DNA: TGTGCCAGCAGCCCCGGACAGTTTGACGCCTACGAGCAGTACTTC. Residues: CASSPGQFDAYEQYF.

The J gene is TRBJ2-7, the V gene TRBV27; TRBD2 matches 7 bases. Germline V gene lookup returns CDR1 MNHEY and CDR2 SMNVEV (reference sequence). V dropped 7 bases and J dropped 0; count of bases not matched to a gene: 9. The CDR3 sequence is 15 residues long. As DNA, the CDR3 is TGTGCCAGCACACCTCGAGCGGGGAGCTCCTACGAGCAGTACTTC. It yields the protein CASTPRAGSSYEQYF.

As DNA, the CDR3 is TGCAGCGTGGGGAGACCCGGGACAGACGATGGCTACACCTTC. It encodes CSVGRPGTDDGYTF. The chain joins TRBV29-1 to TRBJ1-2, with 7 positions matching TRBD1. The germline V gene has CDR1 SQVTM and CDR2 ANQGSEA. This CDR3 region has 14 residues. With 6 bases clipped from V and 6 bases from J, the junction kept 13 bases outside the gene matches.

The chain couples TRBV9 to TRBJ2-7; D is possibly TRBD1 (6 bases). Germline CDR1 SGDLS, CDR2 YYNGEE. There are 10 residues in the CDR3. Trimming pared 3 bases from V and 8 bases from J, leaving 6 bases between. The CDR3 DNA is TGTGCCAGCAGCGGGGACAAGCAGTACTTC. This gives the protein CASSGDKQYF. The whole variable domain, filled in from reference TRBV9 and TRBJ2-7, reads DSGVTQTPKHLITATGQRVTLRCSPRSGDLSVYWYQQSLDQGLQFLIQYYNGEERAKGNILERFSAQQFPDLHSELNLSSLELGDSALYFCASSGDKQYFGPGTRLTVT.

The chain combines TRBV10-3 with TRBJ1-5; 11 bases are shared with TRBD1. CDR1 ENHRY and CDR2 SYGVKD come from the germline V gene. This CDR3 comprises 16 residues. V gave up 4 bases and J gave up 1 base; unmatched junction bases: 3. The CDR3 DNA sequence: TGTGCCATCAGTGGGACAGGGGGCATGAGCAATCAGCCCCAGCATTTT. It codes for CAISGTGGMSNQPQHF.

This chain uses TRBV3-1 (or the pseudogene TRBV3-2) with TRBJ1-2; 10 bases map to TRBD1. V dropped 3 bases and J dropped 9; count of bases not matched to a gene: 4. Germline V lookup: CDR1 LGHDT, CDR2 YNNKEL (reference sequence). CDR3 length equals 13 residues. In DNA, the CDR3 is TGTGCCAGCAGCCAGACAGGGGGCGGGAGCTACACCTTC. Its translation is CASSQTGGGSYTF.

The gene calls are TRBV28 and TRBJ1-6, with 9 nucleotides matching TRBD1. The CDR3 totals 14 residues. In germline, CDR1 is MDHEN, CDR2 SYDVKM. V shed 5 bases and J 7 bases; nucleotides not matched to a gene: 3. The CDR3 spells CASSPGQGNSPLHF. The CDR3 nucleotides read TGTGCCAGCAGTCCCGGACAGGGGAATTCACCCCTCCACTTT.

The genes are TRBV6-5 and TRBJ2-7, with unresolved D. Germline V gene data show CDR1 as MNHEY and CDR2 as SVGAGI. Trimming stripped 2 bases from V and 0 bases from J, with 5 bases between. This CDR3 has 13 amino acids. Here the CDR3 DNA reads TGTGCCAGCAGTTACCCGAGCTCCTACGAGCAGTACTTC. Translating gives CASSYPSSYEQYF.

The gene calls are TRBV4-1 and TRBJ2-7; 8 nucleotides agree with TRBD1. Trimming took 3 bases from V and 3 from J; bases not matched to a gene: 7. Germline assignment: CDR1 MGHRA and CDR2 YSYEKL. CDR3 length: 15 amino acids. CDR3 nucleotide sequence: TGCGCCAGCAGCCACCCCGGGGGACAGGTCTACGAGCAGTACTTC. It codes for CASSHPGGQVYEQYF.

The chain is built from TRBV7-2 and TRBJ2-2, with 8 bases fitting TRBD1. Germline V gene sequence: CDR1 SGHTA, CDR2 FQGNSA. With V trimmed by 1 base and J by 1 base, 2 bases remained unmatched. The CDR3 spans 16 residues. CDR3 in amino acids: CASSLGDRRNTGELFF. CDR3 bases: TGTGCCAGCAGCTTAGGGGACAGGCGGAACACCGGGGAGCTGTTTTTT.

The gene calls are TRBV5-6 and TRBJ1-5; 7 nucleotides line up with TRBD1. Trimming cost V 0 bases and J 9 bases; bases outside gene matches: 9. Germline V gene lookup returns CDR1 SGHDT and CDR2 YYEEEE. The CDR3 has 15 residues. CDR3 protein: CASSLGQGRIRPQHF. CDR3 DNA sequence: TGTGCCAGCAGCTTGGGACAGGGACGGATCAGGCCCCAGCATTTT.

This sequence joins TRBV5-1 and TRBJ2-3; TRBD2 agrees at 8 bases. The CDR3 covers 14 residues. After removal of 7 bases from V and 1 base from J, the junction contained 5 bases not matched to a gene. Germline CDR1 SGHRS, CDR2 YFSETQ. The CDR3, as DNA: TGCGCCAGCCGCGGGGGGTTCCGCACAGATACGCAGTATTTT. Its protein is CASRGGFRTDTQYF.

Only a few counts were recorded for this clone. Mismatch with germline at one junction end may stem from a read error. J is TRBJ1-1 and V is TRBV19; 11 bases fit TRBD1. Germline V gene data show CDR1 as LNHDA and CDR2 as SQIVND (reference sequence). The CDR3 is made up of 15 amino acids. The CDR3: CASRIGQGANTEAFF. DNA for the CDR3: TGTGCCAGTAGGATAGGACAGGGGGCGAACACTGAAGCTTTCTTT.

The chain couples TRBV6-2 or TRBV6-3 to TRBJ1-3, with D maybe TRBD1 (5 bases). The CDR3 is 14 amino acids. The ends were cut back, 5 bases at V and 0 bases at J, with 8 bases in the middle. Germline V lookup: CDR1 MNHEY, CDR2 SVGEGT. CDR3 nucleotides: TGTGCCAGCAGTACGACAGACTCTGGAAACACCATATATTTT. This gives the protein CASSTTDSGNTIYF.

This sequence joins TRBV28 and TRBJ2-2, with 9 bases identical to TRBD2. The CDR3 totals 15 residues. Looked up from germline, CDR1 is MDHEN and CDR2 is SYDVKM. With 4 bases clipped from V and 6 bases from J, the junction kept 6 bases outside the gene matches. CDR3 sequence (DNA): TGTGCCAGCAGTTCATTTAGCGGGGGATCCGGGGAGCTGTTTTTT. Its protein is CASSSFSGGSGELFF.

V gene TRBV19 combines with J gene TRBJ1-1; 11 bases align to TRBD1. Germline V gene sequence: CDR1 LNHDA, CDR2 SQIVND (reference sequence). This CDR3 contains 13 residues. With V trimmed by 7 bases and J by 11 bases, 9 bases remained unmatched. This chain's CDR3 is CASTLGQGARAFF. DNA for the CDR3: TGTGCCAGTACCCTTGGACAGGGGGCTAGGGCTTTCTTT.